The 25 T cell receptor beta chains given below trace back to one sample, sequenced in a study of T cell repertoires in cytomegalovirus infection (dated by TCRdb to the late 2010s). The meaning of the sample's treatment or condition label: in vitro stimulation with specific CMV peptide epitopes to enrich CMV-specific T cells. The sample was run on an Illumina HiSeq 1500. TCRdb handled the public reads itself, with Q25 trimming in fastp and clone calling in MiXCR, and kept productive beta chains. Every entry covers one CDR3 protein and lists the most common genes and DNA from its rows. The sample profile shows some 110,000 distinct CDR3 sequences; roughly a third of them were found once. Together, the top ten hold roughly 58% of the sample. Antigens for these TCRs are unknown. The material was CD8+ T cells from cultured PBMCs, obtained from culture after CMV antigen stimulation. These receptor sequences come from a human donor in good health (CMV status not recorded). Some clones in this sample may be carry-over from other donors' samples.

Only a few counts were recorded for this clonotype. V gene TRBV7-9 combines with J gene TRBJ2-3, with 7 bases fitting TRBD2. The CDR3 sequence is 16 residues long. CDR1 is SEHNR and CDR2 is FQNEAQ in the germline V gene (reference sequence). The CDR3 here is CSITGTGGLSPDTQYF. The CDR3 bases are TGTTCGATAACCGGAACCGGGGGGTTATCGCCAGATACGCAGTATTTT.

The rearrangement links TRBV27 to TRBJ1-2, with 7 nucleotides matching TRBD1. This CDR3 region has 16 residues. Germline values: CDR1 MNHEY, CDR2 SMNVEV (reference sequence). The ends lost 4 bases at V and 6 bases at J; junction bases unmatched: 14. The CDR3 here is CASSSIYTGAGDGYTF. CDR3 DNA sequence: TGTGCCAGCAGTTCCATATATACAGGGGCGGGGGATGGCTACACCTTC.

V gene TRBV5-4 combines with J gene TRBJ1-2; D is unresolved. In germline, CDR1 is SGHNT, CDR2 YYREEE (reference sequence). Trimming left V 5 bases short and J 4 bases short, with 12 bases between. The CDR3 spans 13 residues. In nucleotides, the CDR3 is TGTGCCAGCAGATCGACTGAATTCTATGGCTACACCTTC. Amino acid sequence: CASRSTEFYGYTF.

The chain combines TRBV27 with TRBJ2-7; 8 nucleotides line up with TRBD2. The J segment lost 3 bases and the V segment lost 5 bases, leaving 9 bases of the junction unmatched. The germline V gene encodes CDR1 MNHEY and CDR2 SMNVEV (reference sequence). The CDR3 loop spans 15 amino acids. CDR3 residues: CASSHSGTRFYEQYF. CDR3 DNA sequence: TGTGCCAGCAGTCACTCCGGGACTAGATTCTACGAGCAGTACTTC.

The chain couples TRBV6-1 to TRBJ1-5, with D unclear. The CDR3 is 17 residues long. V was clipped by 4 bases and J by 4 bases, with 20 bases between them. Germline V CDR1 and CDR2: MNHNS, SASEGT. As DNA, the CDR3 is TGTGCCAGCAGTGTCCCCGGCGAGGGTGACCCAAATCAGCCCCAGCATTTT. Protein product: CASSVPGEGDPNQPQHF.

CDR3: CASSFGAGGPATDTQYF. The DNA of the CDR3 is TGTGCCAGCAGTTTTGGAGCGGGGGGCCCCGCAACAGATACGCAGTATTTT. This rearrangement joins TRBV28 to TRBJ2-3, with 9 bases lining up with TRBD2. V dropped 3 bases and J dropped 3; count of bases not matched to a gene: 10. The CDR3 totals 17 residues. The germline V gene has CDR1 MDHEN and CDR2 SYDVKM.

This clonotype has only a few counts. J is TRBJ2-2 and V is TRBV6-4; 13 nucleotides match TRBD2. Germline V gene data show CDR1 as MRHNA and CDR2 as SNTAGT. V was clipped by 0 bases and J by 0 bases; unmatched bases: 4. This CDR3 contains 19 residues. The CDR3 nucleotides read TGTGCCAGCAGTGACTCCGGACTAGCGGGGGCGTCGAACACCGGGGAGCTGTTTTTT. Translation gives CASSDSGLAGASNTGELFF.

This clonotype was recorded a few times. The rearrangement joins TRBV19 to TRBJ1-1; 11 nucleotides line up with TRBD1. The CDR3 sequence is 15 residues long. V dropped 7 bases and J dropped 5; count of bases not matched to a gene: 9. Looked up from germline, CDR1 is LNHDA and CDR2 is SQIVND (reference sequence). In DNA, the CDR3 is TGTGCCAGTAATCGCCGGGGGACAGGGGGGACTGAAGCTTTCTTT. This gives the protein CASNRRGTGGTEAFF.

This clonotype was seen a handful of times. The chain joins TRBV7-6 to TRBJ2-5; 8 nucleotides agree with TRBD1. This CDR3 region has 14 residues. CDR1 is SGHVS and CDR2 is FNYEAQ in the germline V gene. The ends lost 4 bases at V and 9 bases at J; junction bases unmatched: 10. CDR3 region: CASSSQGALGAQYF. CDR3 DNA sequence: TGTGCCAGCAGCTCGCAGGGGGCCTTGGGCGCCCAGTACTTC.

This clonotype has at least ten counts. V usage is TRBV6-1 and J usage is TRBJ2-7; tentatively, D is TRBD1 (6 bases). Germline-derived CDR1 and CDR2 are MNHNS and SASEGT. The CDR3 has 15 amino acids. V was trimmed by 1 base and J by 2 bases, leaving 12 bases between them. The CDR3 DNA sequence: TGTGCCAGCAGTGAAGAAGGGGGTTGGACCTACGAGCAGTACTTC. Residues: CASSEEGGWTYEQYF.

Ten or more counts support this clonotype. The chain recombines TRBV6-2 or TRBV6-3 with TRBJ2-1; no reliable D call. Trimming took off 2 bases at V and 12 bases at J, with 11 bases between the two ends. The CDR3 consists of 12 residues. CDR1 MNHEY and CDR2 SVGEGT come from the germline V gene. The CDR3, as DNA: TGTGCCAGCAGTTACGGGGTTGGTGGGCAGTTCTTC. Residues: CASSYGVGGQFF.

The chain is built from TRBV10-3 and TRBJ2-3; D unresolved. Trimming shortened V by 8 bases and J by 2 bases, and 17 bases separated the two germline ends. CDR3 length equals 15 residues. Germline CDR1 reads ENHRY; CDR2 reads SYGVKD. CDR3 bases: TGTGCCATCTCGGCAGGATCCAGACCCACAGATACGCAGTATTTT. It encodes CAISAGSRPTDTQYF.

This clonotype was observed many times. The chain uses TRBV7-6 and TRBJ1-5; D is uncertain. Trimming removed 2 bases at V and 1 base at J, with 6 bases between. The CDR3 is made up of 14 amino acids. From germline, CDR1 is SGHVS and CDR2 FNYEAQ. This chain's CDR3 is CASSLPGSNQPQHF. In nucleotides, the CDR3 is TGTGCCAGCAGCTTACCGGGGAGCAATCAGCCCCAGCATTTT.

The chain carries TRBV7-8 and TRBJ2-2; perhaps TRBD1 as D (6 bases). CDR1 and CDR2 (germline): SGHVS, FQNEAQ. This CDR3 has 17 residues. Trimming stripped 5 bases from V and 0 bases from J, with 16 bases between. The CDR3 DNA follows: TGTGCCAGCAGCGGCAGTACGGACAGCTCGAACACCGGGGAGCTGTTTTTT. This encodes CASSGSTDSSNTGELFF.

The chain joins TRBV3-1 to TRBJ2-5, with a weak D call TRBD1 (7 bases). The germline V gene encodes CDR1 LGHDT and CDR2 YNNKEL (reference sequence). V was clipped by 4 bases and J by 2 bases, with 17 bases between them. This CDR3 has 16 amino acids. DNA for the CDR3: TGTGCCAGCAGCCGGACAGGACTACAAGGACAAGAGACCCAGTACTTC. This sequence encodes CASSRTGLQGQETQYF.

CDR3 sequence reads: CASSPTSGGPHSTDTQYF. CDR3 coding DNA: TGTGCCAGCAGTCCAACTAGCGGGGGCCCACATAGCACAGATACGCAGTATTTT. This chain links TRBV5-4 with TRBJ2-3; TRBD2 matches 11 bases. Germline trimming cut 5 bases from V and 0 bases from J; bases unmatched to any gene: 11. This CDR3 contains 18 residues. CDR1 and CDR2 from the germline V gene are SGHNT and YYREEE (reference sequence). Complete variable domain (other parts from reference TRBV5-4 and TRBJ2-3): ETGVTQSPTHLIKTRGQQVTLRCSSQSGHNTVSWYQQALGQGPQFIFQYYREEENGRGNFPPRFSGLQFPNYSSELNVNALELDDSALYLCASSPTSGGPHSTDTQYFGPGTRLTVL.

J is TRBJ1-5 and V is TRBV7-2; 9 bases match TRBD1. The germline V gene encodes CDR1 SGHTA and CDR2 FQGNSA. The CDR3 runs 15 residues. Trimming cost V 2 bases and J 5 bases; bases outside gene matches: 4. CDR3: CASSLLDRGDQPQHF. The CDR3, as DNA: TGTGCCAGCAGCTTACTGGACAGGGGCGATCAGCCCCAGCATTTT.

The V gene is TRBV12-3 or TRBV12-4, the J gene TRBJ2-7, with TRBD1 matching over 9 bases. This CDR3 has 14 amino acids. V lost 6 bases and J lost 5; bases outside the gene matches: 8. The DNA of the CDR3 is TGTGCCAGCAGGCCGGGACAGGGTACCGACGAGCAGTACTTC. Translating gives CASRPGQGTDEQYF.

The sample holds a few counts of this clonotype. The CDR3 DNA sequence: TGTGCCAGCATTACTAGCGCCGGACCAGATACGCAGTATTTT. This translates into CASITSAGPDTQYF. J is TRBJ2-3 and V is TRBV12-3 or TRBV12-4; 7 nucleotides line up with TRBD2. This CDR3 is 14 amino acids long. J was trimmed by 4 bases and V by 7 bases; bases with no gene match: 8.

This chain connects TRBV7-2 to TRBJ2-1; 7 bases map to TRBD2. The CDR3 runs 13 residues. CDR1 is SGHTA and CDR2 is FQGNSA in the germline V gene. Trimming at V came to 7 bases and at J to 8 bases, leaving 8 bases not matched to a gene. The CDR3 DNA follows: TGTGCCAGCATGCGCGCGGGGGTCCATGAGCAGTTCTTC. Protein product: CASMRAGVHEQFF.

The chain recombines TRBV12-3 or TRBV12-4 with TRBJ1-5; possible D gene TRBD1, 5 bases. Trimming shortened V by 8 bases and J by 1 base, and 15 bases separated the two germline ends. This CDR3 is 15 amino acids long. The CDR3 here is CASAPRAGSNQPQHF. The DNA of the CDR3 is TGTGCCAGCGCTCCCAGGGCTGGGAGCAATCAGCCCCAGCATTTT.

J is TRBJ1-5 and V is TRBV5-5, with unresolved D. Germline values: CDR1 SGHKS, CDR2 YYEKEE (reference sequence). This CDR3 has 14 residues. V shed 4 bases and J shed 2 bases, with 10 bases lying between them. The chain's CDR3 is CASSEGWGNQPQHF. CDR3 sequence (DNA): TGTGCCAGCAGCGAGGGCTGGGGCAATCAGCCCCAGCATTTT.

This clonotype was recorded a few times. This chain uses TRBV12-3 or TRBV12-4 with TRBJ1-3; D not certain. This CDR3 is built from 18 residues. V gave up 5 bases and J gave up 1 base, with 21 bases separating them. In DNA, the CDR3 is TGTGCCAGCAGTCTCCCCCCCGTGGGTGCCGGATCTGGAAACACCATATATTTT. Translating it yields CASSLPPVGAGSGNTIYF.

The sample holds a few counts of this clonotype. The chain joins TRBV7-2 to TRBJ2-7; TRBD1 agrees at 7 bases. J lost 2 bases, V lost 4 bases, and 5 bases had no gene match. Germline lookup yields CDR1 SGHTA and CDR2 FQGNSA. This CDR3 spans 14 amino acids. The CDR3 DNA is TGTGCCAGCAGCTGGGGGACAGAGACCTACGAGCAGTACTTC. This encodes CASSWGTETYEQYF.

This chain uses TRBV5-1 with TRBJ2-1; 7 nucleotides match TRBD1. V lost 4 bases to trimming and J lost 2 bases; unmatched junction nucleotides: 6. The CDR3 extends over 15 amino acids. CDR1 is SGHRS, CDR2 YFSETQ, per germline. In DNA form, the CDR3 reads TGCGCCAGCAGCCCCCTGACAGGGACCTACAATGAGCAGTTCTTC. Protein: CASSPLTGTYNEQFF.